The present TCR beta chain was sequenced within a study of T cells in Graves' hyperthyroidism and ophthalmopathy. Template material for amplifying TCR beta CDR3 regions consisted of RNA transcripts. Primed by the HTBI set, a first-round RT-PCR was run on the TCR CDR3. TCRdb redid the calling of the multiplex PCR reads with MiXCR, one entry per CDR3 protein. Among some 500,000 distinct CDR3 sequences, around a quarter were seen once, and the ten largest hold 11%. Whole-study results and caveats: Blood also showed most of the thyroid clonotypes that were expanded above 0.001.

Many counts were recorded for this clonotype. Its antigen is not identified. Germline V gene sequence: CDR1 SGHAT, CDR2 FQNNGV. The CDR3 has 14 residues. Trimming cost V 5 bases and J 5 bases; bases outside gene matches: 4. The V gene is TRBV11-2, the J gene TRBJ2-5; 11 nucleotides agree with TRBD2. The sample taken for sequencing was blood. The sequence was collected from a woman in her thirties with Graves' ophthalmopathy. DNA for the CDR3: TGTGCCAGCAGCGCGACTAGCGGGGTGGAGACCCAGTACTTC. Its protein product is CASSATSGVETQYF.